Listed below are T cell receptor beta chains from one sample, sequenced in a study of shared clonotypes between healthy human individuals. Sequenced by immunoSEQ multiplex PCR; TCRdb stores in-frame clones only, minus some. This table holds nearly 1,000,000 clones, approximately 80% found once. The sequenced sample consisted of memory CD4+ T cells sorted from blood. The receptors stem from a man between 18 and 29 years old in good health. CDR3s include the opening cysteine and the closing phenylalanine or tryptophan. The D gene is left open where the match is weak. Not all rows give a size; the values are once, few, many and, for expanded clones, a class.

. TRBD2 TRBJ2-3 TRBV6-5 TGTGCCAGCAGTTACGGTGATAGCGGGAGTACGCAGTATTTT CASSYGDSGSTQYF
. . TRBJ1-6 TRBV6-6 TGTGCCCATGGGCCAGGGACGGATAATTCACCCCTCCACTTT CAHGPGTDNSPLHF
. . TRBJ2-1 TRBV5-6 TGTGCCAGCAGCCGGGGGTGGGTAGGGAATGAGCAGTTCTTC CASSRGWVGNEQFF
. TRBD2 TRBJ2-2 TRBV11-3 TGTGCCAGCGGTAATGGCGGGGGGAGCCTCGGCACCGGGGAGCTGTTTTTT CASGNGGGSLGTGELFF
. . TRBJ1-1 TRBV6-5 TGTGCCAGCAGTTACTTACGGGGGAACACTGAAGCTTTCTTT CASSYLRGNTEAFF
. . TRBJ2-7 TRBV7-9 TGTGCCAGCAGCATCAACTACAGGGACGAGCAGTACTTC CASSINYRDEQYF
. . TRBJ2-3 TRBV11-2 TGTGCCAGCAGCTTACTAGGAGCAGATACGCAGTATTTT CASSLLGADTQYF
. TRBD2 TRBJ2-5 TRBV7-2 TGTGCCAGCAGCCGGGGACTAGGAGTGGAGACCCAGTACTTC CASSRGLGVETQYF
. TRBD2 TRBJ2-5 TRBV18 TGTGCCAGCTCACGGAGTGGGACTAGCGGAGAGACCCAGTACTTC CASSRSGTSGETQYF
. TRBD2 TRBJ2-5 TRBV10-3 TGTGCCATCAGCCAGCGGGAGGTGGAGACCCAGTACTTC CAISQREVETQYF
few . TRBJ2-7 TRBV5-1 TGCGCCAGCAGCTTGGGTAGTTCCCTCTACGAGCAGTACTTC CASSLGSSLYEQYF
few TRBD1 TRBJ1-2 TRBV6-6 TGTGCCAGCACCGACAGGGGAGCTAACTATGGCTACACCTTC CASTDRGANYGYTF
. . TRBJ1-1 TRBV30 TGTGCCTGGAGTGTAGCGACACGCCGGAACCTGAACACTGAAGCTTTCTTT CAWSVATRRNLNTEAFF
. TRBD1 TRBJ2-7 TRBV5-1 TGCGCCAGCAGCCTAGACGGACAGGCCGTAGGCGAGCAGTACTTC CASSLDGQAVGEQYF
. TRBD2 TRBJ2-7 TRBV5-1 TGCGCCAGCAGCTCAACTAGCGGGGGGGCCTACGAGCAGTACTTC CASSSTSGGAYEQYF
once . TRBJ2-5 TRBV2 TGTGCCAGCAGTGAAAGCGAGCCCCAATGGGAGACCCAGTACTTC CASSESEPQWETQYF
few TRBD1 TRBJ1-2 TRBV4-2 TGTGCCAGCAGCCAAGATATACAGGGGGCGGGTGGCTACACCTTC CASSQDIQGAGGYTF
. . TRBJ2-3 TRBV5-6 TGTGCCAGCAGCTCACCTAGCACAGATACGCAGTATTTT CASSSPSTDTQYF
. TRBD2 TRBJ2-3 TRBV6-5 TGTGCCAGCAGTTATGGCGGGAGTTCCGATACGCAGTATTTT CASSYGGSSDTQYF
. . TRBJ1-2 TRBV6-1 TGTGCCAGCAGTGTTAGGGGGGACTATGGCTACACCTTC CASSVRGDYGYTF
. TRBD1 TRBJ2-2 TRBV28 TGTGCCAGCAGTTCCCAGGGGGTGAACACCGGGGAGCTGTTTTTT CASSSQGVNTGELFF
. TRBD2 TRBJ2-1 TRBV4-3 TGCGCCAGCAGCCAAGATTCGGCTAGCGGGAATGAGCAGTTCTTC CASSQDSASGNEQFF
. TRBD1 TRBJ2-1 TRBV7-2 TGTGCCAGCAGCTTAGACGGGCAGGGGGCCAATGAGCAGTTCTTC CASSLDGQGANEQFF
. . TRBJ1-6 TRBV6-1 TGTGCCAGCAGTGAAGCTGGAGGTTTTTATAATTCACCCCTCCACTTT CASSEAGGFYNSPLHF
. . TRBJ1-6 TRBV7-9 TGTGCCAGCAGCTTGGCCCAAAGTAGCTATAATTCACCCCTCCACTTT CASSLAQSSYNSPLHF
. . TRBJ1-2 TRBV11-3 TGTGCCAGCAGCTGCTCCCGACAGGTGAAAATTAACTATGGCTACACCTTC CASSCSRQVKINYGYTF
. TRBD1 TRBJ1-1 TRBV7-2 TGTGCCAGCAGCTCCCGGGACAGGGTCGCAGCTTTCTTT CASSSRDRVAAFF
. TRBD2 TRBJ2-2 TRBV27 TGTGCCAGCAGTTCCGGGACTAGTAGGACCGGGGAGCTGTTTTTT CASSSGTSRTGELFF
. TRBD1 TRBJ1-2 TRBV30 TGTGCCTGGAGTGGAAAGACAGGGAGCTATGGCTACACCTTC CAWSGKTGSYGYTF
. . TRBJ2-5 TRBV5-1 TGCGCCAGCAGCTTGGCCGGCGGGCGGACTAAAGAGACCCAGTACTTC CASSLAGGRTKETQYF
. . TRBJ2-2 TRBV14 TGTGCCAGCAGCGTGGGGTTCGGGGAGCTGTTTTTT CASSVGFGELFF
. . TRBJ2-5 TRBV30 TGTGCCTGGAGTTCACAGGGTTCGGGGGAGACCCAGTACTTC CAWSSQGSGETQYF
few . TRBJ1-4 TRBV4-3 TGCGCCAGCAGCCAAAGCGGGGGGGCACCCCGGGGGAATGAAAAACTGTTTTTT CASSQSGGAPRGNEKLFF
. . TRBJ1-4 TRBV28 TGTGCCAGCAGCTGGACTTACCTGAATGAAAAACTGTTTTTT CASSWTYLNEKLFF
. . TRBJ1-5 TRBV28 TGTGCCAGCAGTTTTGAAATTAGGGAGGGGTATCAGCCCCAGCATTTT CASSFEIREGYQPQHF
. . TRBJ2-7 TRBV7-2 TGTGCCAGCAGCCCTGGACAGCCTTCCTACGAGCAGTACTTC CASSPGQPSYEQYF
. . TRBJ2-6 TRBV5-1 TGCGCCAGCGGAAACTCTGGGGCCAACGTCCTGACTTTC CASGNSGANVLTF
many . TRBJ1-4 TRBV28 TGTGCCAGCACGAGGGGCGCGGGTAATGAAAAACTGTTTTTT CASTRGAGNEKLFF
. TRBD1 TRBJ2-2 TRBV9 TGTGCCAGCAGCGCTCAACTTTCCGGGACAGGGGGCACCGGGGAGCTGTTTTTT CASSAQLSGTGGTGELFF
. TRBD2 TRBJ2-7 TRBV5-4 TGTGCCAGCAGCTTGGGAGCGGGAGTTTTCTACGAGCAGTACTTC CASSLGAGVFYEQYF
. TRBD2 TRBJ2-2 TRBV5-6 TGTGCCAGCAGCTTCGATAGCGGGAGGGCAATCGGGGAGCTGTTTTTT CASSFDSGRAIGELFF
. . TRBJ1-3 TRBV9 TGTGCCAGCAGTGGGACCGCTTTAGAGGGAAACACCATATATTTT CASSGTALEGNTIYF
. . TRBJ2-7 TRBV5-1 TGCGCCAGCAGCTTGGAGGGGGGAGGTTCTTCGGAGCAGTACTTC CASSLEGGGSSEQYF
. . TRBJ2-7 TRBV12-5 TGTGCTAGTGGTTTGAGACGGGACGCCTACGAGCAGTACTTC CASGLRRDAYEQYF
. TRBD2 TRBJ2-5 TRBV5-7 TGTGCCAGCAGCTTGAGGCTAGCGGCGCAAGAGACCCAGTACTTC CASSLRLAAQETQYF